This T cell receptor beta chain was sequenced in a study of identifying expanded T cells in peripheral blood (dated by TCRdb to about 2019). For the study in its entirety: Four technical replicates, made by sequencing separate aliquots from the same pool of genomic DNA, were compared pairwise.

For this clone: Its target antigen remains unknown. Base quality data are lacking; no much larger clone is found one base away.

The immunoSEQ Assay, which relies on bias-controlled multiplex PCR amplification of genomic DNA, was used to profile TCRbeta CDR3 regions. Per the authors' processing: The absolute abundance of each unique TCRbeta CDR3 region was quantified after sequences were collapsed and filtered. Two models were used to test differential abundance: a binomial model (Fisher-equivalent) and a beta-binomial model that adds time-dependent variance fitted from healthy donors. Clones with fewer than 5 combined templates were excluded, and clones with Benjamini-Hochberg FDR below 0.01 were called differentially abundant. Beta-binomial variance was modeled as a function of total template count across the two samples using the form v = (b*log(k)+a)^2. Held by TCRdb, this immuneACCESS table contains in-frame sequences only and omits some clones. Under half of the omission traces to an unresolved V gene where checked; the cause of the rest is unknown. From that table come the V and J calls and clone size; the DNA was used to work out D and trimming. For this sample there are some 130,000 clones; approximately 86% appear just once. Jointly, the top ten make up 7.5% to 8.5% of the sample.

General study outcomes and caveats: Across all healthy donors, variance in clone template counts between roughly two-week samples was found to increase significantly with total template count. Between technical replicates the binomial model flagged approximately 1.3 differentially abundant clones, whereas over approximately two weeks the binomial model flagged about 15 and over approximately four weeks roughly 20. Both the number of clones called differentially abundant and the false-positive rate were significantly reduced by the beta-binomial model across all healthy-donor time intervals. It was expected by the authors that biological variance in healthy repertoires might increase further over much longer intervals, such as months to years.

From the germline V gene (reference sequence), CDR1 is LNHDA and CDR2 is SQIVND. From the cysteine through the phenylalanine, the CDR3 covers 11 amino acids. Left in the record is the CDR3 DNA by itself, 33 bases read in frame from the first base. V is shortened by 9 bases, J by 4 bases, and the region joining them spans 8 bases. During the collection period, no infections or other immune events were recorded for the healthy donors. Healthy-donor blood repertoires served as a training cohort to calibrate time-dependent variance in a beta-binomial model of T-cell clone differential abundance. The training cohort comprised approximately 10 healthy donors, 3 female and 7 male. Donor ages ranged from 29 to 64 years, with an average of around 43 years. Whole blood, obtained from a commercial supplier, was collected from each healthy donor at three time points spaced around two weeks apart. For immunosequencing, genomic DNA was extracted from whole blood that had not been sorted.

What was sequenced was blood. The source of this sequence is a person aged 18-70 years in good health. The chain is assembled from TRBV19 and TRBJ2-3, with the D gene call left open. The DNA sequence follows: TGTGCCAGCAGGACCCCAGATACGCAGTATTTT. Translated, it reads CASRTPDTQYF.